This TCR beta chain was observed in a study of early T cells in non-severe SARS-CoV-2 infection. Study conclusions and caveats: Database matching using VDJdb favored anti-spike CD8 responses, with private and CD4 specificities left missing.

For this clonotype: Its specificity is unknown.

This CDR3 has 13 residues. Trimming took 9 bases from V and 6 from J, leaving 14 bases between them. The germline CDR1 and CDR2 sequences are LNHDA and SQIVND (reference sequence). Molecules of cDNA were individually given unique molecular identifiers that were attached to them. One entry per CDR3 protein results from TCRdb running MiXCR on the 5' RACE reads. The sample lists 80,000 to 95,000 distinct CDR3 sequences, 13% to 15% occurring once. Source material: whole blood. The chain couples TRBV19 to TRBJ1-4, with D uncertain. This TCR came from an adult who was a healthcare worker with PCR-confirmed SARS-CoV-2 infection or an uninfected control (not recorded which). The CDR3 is CASNEGRHEKLFF. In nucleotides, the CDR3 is TGTGCCAGCAATGAAGGGAGGCATGAAAAACTGTTTTTT.